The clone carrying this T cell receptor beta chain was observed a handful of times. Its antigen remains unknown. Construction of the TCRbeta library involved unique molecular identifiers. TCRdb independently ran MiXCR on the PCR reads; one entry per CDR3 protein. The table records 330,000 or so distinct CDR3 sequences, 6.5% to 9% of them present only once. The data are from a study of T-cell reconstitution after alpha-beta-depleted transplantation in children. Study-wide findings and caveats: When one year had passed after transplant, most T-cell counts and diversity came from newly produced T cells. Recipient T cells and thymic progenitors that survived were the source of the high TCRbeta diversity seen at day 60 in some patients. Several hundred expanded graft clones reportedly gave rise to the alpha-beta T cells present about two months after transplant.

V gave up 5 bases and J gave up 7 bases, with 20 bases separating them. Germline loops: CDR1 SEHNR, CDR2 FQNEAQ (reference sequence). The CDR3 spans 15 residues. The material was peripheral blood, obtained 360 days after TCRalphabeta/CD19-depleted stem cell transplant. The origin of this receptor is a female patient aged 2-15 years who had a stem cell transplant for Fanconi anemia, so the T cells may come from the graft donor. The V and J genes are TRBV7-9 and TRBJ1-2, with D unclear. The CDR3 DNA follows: TGTGCCAGCAGCCGAGAGCACACCTCCCGAGCTGGCTACACCTTC. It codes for CASSREHTSRAGYTF.